These T cell receptor beta chains were read from a single sample in a study of control samples from healthy donors and cancer patients. Generated by immunoSEQ multiplex PCR, the TCRdb table keeps only in-frame clones and is missing some. The sample includes around 140,000 clones, around nine tenths of them seen just once. The source material was PBMCs. All receptors derive from a man in his fifties with head and neck cancer. Both conserved end residues are part of each CDR3. D genes are given only for firm matches. Part of the rows lack a size; the others show once, few, many or a class for expanded clones.

V	size	length	D	J	CDR3	DNA
TRBV19	once	16	NA	TRBJ1-6	CASSTGLRSYNSPLHF	TGTGCCAGTAGTACGGGACTTAGATCCTATAATTCACCCCTCCACTTT
TRBV30	NA	13	NA	TRBJ2-3	CAWSRIATDTQYF	TGTGCCTGGAGTAGAATAGCCACAGATACGCAGTATTTT
TRBV28	NA	14	TRBD1	TRBJ1-2	CASSNIGTDYGYTF	TGTGCCAGCAGCAATATCGGGACAGACTATGGCTACACCTTC
TRBV29-1	NA	12	NA	TRBJ1-1	CSVQRGPTEAFF	TGCAGCGTTCAGCGAGGTCCGACTGAAGCTTTCTTT
TRBV5-1	NA	14	TRBD1	TRBJ1-2	CASSLTGVAYGYTF	TGCGCCAGCAGCTTGACAGGGGTAGCGTATGGCTACACCTTC
TRBV11-1	NA	14	NA	TRBJ2-7	CASSFLGQSYEQYF	TGTGCCAGCAGCTTCTTAGGGCAGTCCTACGAGCAGTACTTC
TRBV3-1/TRBV3-2	NA	12	NA	TRBJ2-5	CASSQGGETQYF	TGTGCCAGCAGCCAAGGGGGGGAGACCCAGTACTTC
TRBV28	NA	12	NA	TRBJ2-7	CASSLQGYEQYF	TGTGCCAGCAGTTTACAGGGCTACGAGCAGTACTTC
TRBV5-4	NA	14	TRBD2	TRBJ2-5	CASSAGGQQETQYF	TGTGCCAGCAGTGCGGGGGGCCAGCAAGAGACCCAGTACTTC
TRBV10-3	NA	13	NA	TRBJ2-7	CAISGARNYEQYF	TGTGCCATCAGTGGCGCCAGGAACTACGAGCAGTACTTC
TRBV19	NA	15	NA	TRBJ1-3	CASSSRTGSGNTIYF	TGTGCCAGTAGTTCCCGGACGGGCTCTGGAAACACCATATATTTT
TRBV19	NA	14	NA	TRBJ2-7	CASNYGPGSYEQYF	TGTGCCAGTAACTATGGTCCGGGGTCCTACGAGCAGTACTTC
TRBV5-1	NA	15	NA	TRBJ2-1	CASSLNWNHQGEQFF	TGCGCCAGCAGCTTAAATTGGAACCACCAAGGGGAGCAGTTCTTC
TRBV6-5	NA	13	NA	TRBJ1-1	CASSYSEMTEAFF	TGTGCCAGCAGTTACTCCGAAATGACGGAAGCTTTCTTT